The 4 T cell receptor beta chains presented below share a single source sample, sequenced in a study of shared clonotypes between healthy human individuals. Generated by immunoSEQ multiplex PCR, the TCRdb table keeps only in-frame clones and is missing some. The sample lists hundreds of thousands of clones; roughly 96% were seen once. CD8 cells regarded as naive lacked CD45RO, were positively chosen for CCR7, and omitted terminally differentiated effector memory CD45RA+ cells. Input material: naive CD8+ T cells sorted from blood. These receptors all come from a woman in her twenties or thirties in good health.

The chain carries TRBV7-9 and TRBJ2-7; 7 bases are a match to TRBD1. After removal of 4 bases from V and 3 bases from J, the junction contained 9 bases not matched to a gene. Germline-derived CDR1 and CDR2 are SEHNR and FQNEAQ (reference sequence). The CDR3 has 15 residues. For the CDR3, the DNA is TGTGCCAGCAGCTCATCGGACAGGTCGTACTACGAGCAGTACTTC. It is translated as CASSSSDRSYYEQYF.

This rearrangement joins TRBV29-1 to TRBJ2-1, with 9 nucleotides matching TRBD2. The length of the CDR3 is 14 residues. From germline, CDR1 is SQVTM and CDR2 ANQGSEA. V lost 4 bases to trimming and J lost 7 bases; unmatched junction nucleotides: 8. CDR3 nucleotide sequence: TGCAGCGTTGGGAGTAGCGGGAGAAGGAATGAGCAGTTCTTC. Encoded protein: CSVGSSGRRNEQFF.

The V and J genes are TRBV15 and TRBJ2-5; 8 positions agree with TRBD2. The CDR3 has 15 amino acids. Germline V gene sequence: CDR1 LNHNV, CDR2 YYDKDF (reference sequence). J gave up 5 bases and V 5 bases, and 10 bases lay outside the gene matches. CDR3 sequence reads: CATSPSLASGETQYF. CDR3 sequence (DNA): TGTGCCACCAGCCCTTCTCTGGCTAGCGGGGAGACCCAGTACTTC.

The rearrangement links TRBV27 to TRBJ1-2, with a tentative D call TRBD1 (6 bases). The V end lost 2 bases, the J end lost 7 bases, and 14 bases lay between the germline ends. The V gene's germline CDR1 is MNHEY and CDR2 SMNVEV (reference sequence). CDR3 size: 14 residues. The CDR3: CASSLRSGALGYTF. In DNA, the CDR3 is TGTGCCAGCAGTTTAAGATCAGGGGCGCTTGGCTACACCTTC.